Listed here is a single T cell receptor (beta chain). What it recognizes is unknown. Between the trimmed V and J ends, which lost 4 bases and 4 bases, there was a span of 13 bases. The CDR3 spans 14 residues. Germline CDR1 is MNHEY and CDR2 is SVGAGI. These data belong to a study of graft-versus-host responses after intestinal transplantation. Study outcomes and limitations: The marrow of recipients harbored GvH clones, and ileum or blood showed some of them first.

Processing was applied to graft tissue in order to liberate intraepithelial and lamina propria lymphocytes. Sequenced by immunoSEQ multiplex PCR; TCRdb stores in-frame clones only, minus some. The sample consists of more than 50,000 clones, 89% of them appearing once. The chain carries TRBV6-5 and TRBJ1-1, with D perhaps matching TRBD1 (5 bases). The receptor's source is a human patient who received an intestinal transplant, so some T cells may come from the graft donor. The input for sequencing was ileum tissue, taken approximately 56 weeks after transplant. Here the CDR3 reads CASSLLQGVTEAFF. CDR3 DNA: TGTGCCAGCAGTTTATTGCAGGGTGTCACTGAAGCTTTCTTT.